Presented here are 14 T cell receptor beta chains from one specimen sequenced in a study of Ad26.COV2.S vaccination and SARS-CoV-2 variants (dated by TCRdb to the early 2020s). The label giving this sample's treatment or condition can be read as: 19 received Ad26.COV2.S at low or high dose, single or two shots; a few received placebo; per-sample allocation not given. For vaccine and placebo recipients, repertoires were sequenced using samples collected on day 63 after the first injection. Library preparation was by the immunoSEQ multiplex PCR assay. TCRdb retrieved this table from immuneACCESS and kept in-frame rearrangements only. Not all clones are present; in checked studies, unresolved V genes account for under half, and no reason is known for the remainder. The sample yields about 410,000 clones; about nine tenths were counted once. The ten largest clones take up over 1.5% of the sample. The sequenced sample was peripheral blood, obtained in a trial of Ad26.COV2.S vaccine versus placebo. All receptors come from a person between 18 and 60 years old who received the Ad26.COV2.S COVID-19 vaccine or a placebo.

This clone is a singleton in its sample. The gene calls are TRBV9 and TRBJ2-1, with a possible D match to TRBD2 (5 bases). CDR3 length: 14 amino acids. The ends were cut back, 2 bases at V and 7 bases at J, with 13 bases in the middle. Looked up from germline, CDR1 is SGDLS and CDR2 is YYNGEE. CDR3 sequence reads: CASSVGPEGNEQFF. The CDR3 DNA reads as TGTGCCAGCAGCGTCGGCCCCGAGGGAAATGAGCAGTTCTTC. Combining the CDR3 with reference TRBV9 and TRBJ2-1 gives the whole variable domain DSGVTQTPKHLITATGQRVTLRCSPRSGDLSVYWYQQSLDQGLQFLIQYYNGEERAKGNILERFSAQQFPDLHSELNLSSLELGDSALYFCASSVGPEGNEQFFGPGTRLTVL.

This clone has just one count. The chain joins TRBV9 to TRBJ2-3; maybe TRBD2 (6 bases). The V end was cut by 4 bases, the J end by 2 bases, with 17 bases between. The germline V gene has CDR1 SGDLS and CDR2 YYNGEE. The CDR3 totals 16 residues. The CDR3 loop is CASSITRGGITDTQYF. In DNA, the CDR3 is TGTGCCAGCAGCATCACCCGGGGCGGGATCACAGATACGCAGTATTTT.

The CDR3 DNA is TGTGCCAGCAGCTTGGCTGGAGGGTCCCCCGCCAGCGGGAGTATAAATACGCAGTATTTT. Protein: CASSLAGGSPASGSINTQYF. The gene calls are TRBV5-5 and TRBJ2-3, with 8 bases identical to TRBD2. This CDR3 has 20 residues. Losses at the gene ends were 0 bases for V and 7 bases for J; bases not matched to a gene: 22. The germline CDR1 and CDR2 sequences are SGHKS and YYEKEE (reference sequence).

This chain joins TRBV6-2 or TRBV6-3 and TRBJ1-3; D remains ambiguous. V dropped 0 bases and J dropped 4 bases, with 7 bases sitting between them. The CDR3 has 14 amino acids. Germline CDR1 MNHEY, CDR2 SVGEGT. The CDR3 sequence is CASSYSFQGNTIYF. CDR3 DNA: TGTGCCAGCAGTTACTCGTTCCAGGGAAACACCATATATTTT.

Only a few counts were recorded for this clone. This chain links TRBV28 with TRBJ1-5; D gene uncertain. The CDR3 runs to 14 residues. Germline lookup yields CDR1 MDHEN and CDR2 SYDVKM. The V gene lost 5 bases and the J gene lost 1 base, with 9 bases spanning the gap. The DNA of the CDR3 is TGTGCCAGCAGTCCCTCGGGCAGCAATCAGCCCCAGCATTTT. Protein sequence: CASSPSGSNQPQHF.

This chain joins TRBV10-1 and TRBJ1-1; TRBD1 might be the D (6 bases). V dropped 0 bases and J dropped 1 base, with 12 bases sitting between them. CDR3 length equals 16 residues. Germline assignment: CDR1 WNHNN and CDR2 SYGVQD (reference sequence). The CDR3 loop is CASSESGVTGNTEAFF. The CDR3 DNA is TGCGCCAGCAGTGAGTCCGGGGTGACAGGGAACACTGAAGCTTTCTTT.

The chain joins TRBV7-9 to TRBJ2-5, with 9 positions matching TRBD1. The CDR3 extends over 14 amino acids. J lost 3 bases, V lost 5 bases, and 4 bases had no gene match. Germline loops: CDR1 SEHNR, CDR2 FQNEAQ (reference sequence). The CDR3 protein is CASSIRDREETQYF. The CDR3 DNA reads as TGTGCCAGCAGCATCCGGGACAGGGAAGAGACCCAGTACTTC.

A single count supports this clone. CDR3 amino acids: CASSEAGVPEQFF. DNA for the CDR3: TGTGCCAGCAGTGAAGCGGGAGTTCCTGAGCAGTTCTTC. The rearrangement uses TRBV6-1 and TRBJ2-1; maybe TRBD2 (5 bases). With 0 bases removed from V and 9 bases from J, the gap between germline ends came to 9 bases. The CDR3 extends over 13 amino acids. Per the germline V gene, CDR1 is MNHNS and CDR2 is SASEGT.

The chain recombines TRBV9 with TRBJ2-1; 8 bases match TRBD2. This CDR3 has 16 amino acids. Trimming removed 3 bases from V and 0 bases from J; junction bases left unmatched: 5. In germline, CDR1 is SGDLS, CDR2 YYNGEE. The DNA for the CDR3 is TGTGCCAGCAGCGGTAGCGGGGTCAGCTCCTACAATGAGCAGTTCTTC. Protein sequence: CASSGSGVSSYNEQFF.

The V gene is TRBV28, the J gene TRBJ2-1; the D is unclear. The V gene lost 4 bases and the J gene lost 6 bases, with 10 bases spanning the gap. This CDR3 is built from 13 residues. Germline CDR1 MDHEN, CDR2 SYDVKM. The CDR3 loop is CASSWGIGNEQFF. The CDR3 bases are TGTGCCAGCAGTTGGGGAATAGGCAATGAGCAGTTCTTC.

The chain recombines TRBV11-2 with TRBJ2-7; the match to TRBD2 covers 7 bases. The CDR3 sequence is 15 residues long. The junction had 10 bases not matched to a gene; V was cut back by 6 bases and J by 2 bases. Germline CDR1 is SGHAT and CDR2 is FQNNGV. CDR3 DNA: TGTGCCAGCAGGAGAGTGGGCGGGAGTACCTACGAGCAGTACTTC. This translates into CASRRVGGSTYEQYF.

The chain couples TRBV6-5 to TRBJ2-7, with D perhaps matching TRBD2 (7 bases). Trimming pared 7 bases from V and 5 bases from J, leaving 18 bases between. Germline CDR1 reads MNHEY; CDR2 reads SVGAGI. This CDR3 contains 14 residues. The CDR3 reads CASTAGGASDEQYF. The CDR3, as DNA: TGTGCCAGCACGGCTGGGGGGGCGTCCGACGAGCAGTACTTC.

The rearrangement links TRBV3-1 (or the pseudogene TRBV3-2) to TRBJ2-3; D uncertain. Germline CDR1 reads LGHDT; CDR2 reads YNNKEL (reference sequence). V lost 1 base and J lost 0, with 11 bases in between. The CDR3 sequence is 16 residues long. This CDR3 is CASSQGRRTSTDTQYF. The CDR3 DNA follows: TGTGCCAGCAGCCAAGGGCGGAGAACTAGCACAGATACGCAGTATTTT.

The chain links TRBV27 to TRBJ2-7; D is perhaps TRBD1 (5 bases). In germline, CDR1 is MNHEY, CDR2 SMNVEV (reference sequence). The CDR3 sequence is 15 residues long. V was cut by 5 bases and J by 4 bases, with 18 bases left in between. CDR3 amino acids: CASSPHAGKVYEQYF. CDR3 DNA sequence: TGTGCCAGCAGTCCTCACGCAGGGAAGGTGTACGAGCAGTACTTC.